Listed here are 12 T cell receptor beta chains from one sample, sequenced in a study of cytomegalovirus exposure and HLA in healthy donors. Use of 60 Vbeta and 13 Jbeta primers characterized the PCR. Libraries were prepared by immunoSEQ multiplex PCR; TCRdb keeps only in-frame clonotypes and omits some of them. Recorded here are approximately 170,000 clones; the top ten clones represent approximately 0.72%. Sequenced: PBMCs. Receptor source: a woman aged 18-29 years in good health and CMV-seropositive.

The V call is TRBV5-4, the J call TRBJ1-6, with D perhaps matching TRBD1 (6 bases). V lost 0 bases, J lost 6 bases, and 7 bases lay in between. The germline gives CDR1 SGHNT, CDR2 YYREEE (reference sequence). The CDR3 is 14 amino acids. CDR3 in amino acids: CASSLEQGNSPLHF. The CDR3 DNA follows: TGTGCCAGCAGCTTGGAACAGGGTAATTCACCCCTCCACTTT.

V usage is TRBV27 and J usage is TRBJ2-1, with a tentative D call TRBD1 (6 bases). Trimming pared 2 bases from V and 4 bases from J, leaving 6 bases between. This CDR3 spans 13 amino acids. CDR1 is MNHEY and CDR2 is SMNVEV in the germline V gene (reference sequence). The CDR3 protein is CASSLQGYNEQFF. The CDR3 DNA is TGTGCCAGCAGTTTACAGGGGTACAATGAGCAGTTCTTC.

The chain uses TRBV7-8 and TRBJ2-3; 7 bases fit TRBD1. The CDR3 spans 17 residues. J was trimmed by 4 bases and V by 5 bases; bases with no gene match: 15. CDR1 is SGHVS, CDR2 FQNEAQ, per germline. CDR3 residues: CASSHRDRNGGADTQYF. The CDR3 DNA reads TGTGCCAGCAGCCACCGGGACAGAAACGGTGGGGCAGATACGCAGTATTTT.

Here the CDR3 reads CAWTKGLAGTDTQYF. CDR3 sequence (DNA): TGTGCCTGGACCAAAGGACTAGCGGGCACAGATACGCAGTATTTT. This chain connects TRBV30 to TRBJ2-3, with 10 bases matching TRBD2. V shed 4 bases and J 1 base; nucleotides not matched to a gene: 5. CDR3 length: 15 residues. The germline gives CDR1 GTSNPN, CDR2 SVGIG (reference sequence).

The chain combines TRBV2 with TRBJ2-3; 12 bases align to TRBD2. V was pared by 2 bases and J by 5 bases, with 2 bases of the junction left unmatched. CDR3 length: 15 amino acids. Germline CDR1 reads SNHLY; CDR2 reads FYNNEI. The CDR3 protein is CASSEQTSGRDTQYF. CDR3 bases: TGTGCCAGCAGTGAACAGACTAGCGGGAGAGATACGCAGTATTTT.

Here the CDR3 reads CASSVNGGGTDTQYF. The CDR3 DNA follows: TGTGCCAGCAGTGTCAACGGGGGGGGCACAGATACGCAGTATTTT. This chain connects TRBV6-4 to TRBJ2-3, with 8 bases identical to TRBD2. Germline CDR1 reads MRHNA; CDR2 reads SNTAGT. This CDR3 comprises 15 residues. V gave up 4 bases and J gave up 1 base; unmatched junction bases: 4.

The chain has TRBV29-1 and TRBJ2-1; D not certain. Germline assignment: CDR1 SQVTM and CDR2 ANQGSEA. V was trimmed by 5 bases and J by 4 bases, leaving 9 bases between them. The CDR3 has 12 residues. The CDR3 sequence: CSVSLTYNEQFF. The CDR3 region has the DNA TGCAGCGTTAGCCTCACTTACAATGAGCAGTTCTTC.

The V gene is TRBV18, the J gene TRBJ2-7, with a possible D match to TRBD1 (5 bases). The CDR3 has 12 amino acids. The germline gives CDR1 KGHSH, CDR2 LQKENI. DNA for the CDR3: TGTGCTTCCCAAGGGGCATCCCACGAGCAGTACTTC. It specifies CASQGASHEQYF.

The chain is built from TRBV30 and TRBJ1-2; no reliable D call. The germline V and J ends were trimmed by 0 bases and 2 bases, with 7 bases remaining between them. CDR1 and CDR2 (germline): GTSNPN, SVGIG (reference sequence). The CDR3 runs to 13 residues. The CDR3 reads CAWSVSSNYGYTF. The CDR3 region has the DNA TGTGCCTGGAGTGTATCGTCCAACTATGGCTACACCTTC.

The rearrangement joins TRBV5-5 to TRBJ2-3; D is perhaps TRBD1 (5 bases). There are 13 residues in the CDR3. With 5 bases removed from V and 2 bases from J, the gap between germline ends came to 9 bases. Germline CDR1 and CDR2: SGHKS and YYEKEE (reference sequence). CDR3 amino acids: CASRQQDTDTQYF. As DNA, the CDR3 is TGTGCCAGCAGACAACAGGACACAGATACGCAGTATTTT.

The genes are TRBV30 and TRBJ2-7; 9 nucleotides match TRBD1. The ends lost 3 bases at V and 6 bases at J; junction bases unmatched: 3. This CDR3 region has 12 residues. CDR1 GTSNPN and CDR2 SVGIG come from the germline V gene (reference sequence). The chain's CDR3 is CAWSRDRAEQYF. The CDR3 DNA sequence: TGTGCCTGGAGCCGGGACAGGGCCGAGCAGTACTTC.

The J gene is TRBJ2-1, the V gene TRBV29-1; D ambiguous. The CDR3 runs 13 residues. The germline V gene has CDR1 SQVTM and CDR2 ANQGSEA. V was shortened by 1 base and J by 9 bases, with 13 bases between the two germline ends. DNA for the CDR3: TGCAGCGTTGAAGGCCGTTCGTACGGTGAGCAGTTCTTC. Protein: CSVEGRSYGEQFF.